These T cell receptor beta chains were read from a single sample in a study of blood T cell repertoires in COVID-19. Profiled with immunoSEQ multiplex PCR; TCRdb holds only in-frame clones, not every one. The table records some 120,000 clones, approximately 81% of them present only once. The sample consisted of peripheral blood. The receptors here all came from a man between 35 and 55 years old with active or convalescent COVID-19. CDR3s include the opening cysteine and the closing phenylalanine or tryptophan. Each record gives: clone size, CDR3 length, J gene, D gene, V gene, CDR3 protein, CDR3 DNA. A D gene is named only where the DNA matches it firmly. Where a row states a size, it is once, few, many or the class of an expanded clone; other rows omit it.

clone size: -
CDR3 length: 14
J gene: TRBJ2-5
D gene: TRBD1
V gene: TRBV12-5
CDR3 protein: CASGLGTGVETQYF
CDR3 DNA: TGTGCTAGTGGTCTTGGGACAGGCGTAGAGACCCAGTACTTC

clone size: -
CDR3 length: 15
J gene: TRBJ1-2
D gene: -
V gene: TRBV7-2
CDR3 protein: CASSLALGDAAGYTF
CDR3 DNA: TGTGCCAGCAGCTTAGCGTTAGGGGATGCGGCTGGCTACACCTTC

clone size: -
CDR3 length: 14
J gene: TRBJ1-4
D gene: TRBD1
V gene: TRBV25-1
CDR3 protein: CASSRDRASEKLFF
CDR3 DNA: TGTGCCAGCAGCCGGGACAGGGCGAGTGAAAAACTGTTTTTT

clone size: -
CDR3 length: 15
J gene: TRBJ1-2
D gene: -
V gene: TRBV7-9
CDR3 protein: CASSLSGGANYGYTF
CDR3 DNA: TGTGCCAGCAGCCTCAGTGGAGGAGCTAACTATGGCTACACCTTC

clone size: -
CDR3 length: 12
J gene: TRBJ1-1
D gene: -
V gene: TRBV29-1
CDR3 protein: CSVRRGDTEAFF
CDR3 DNA: TGCAGCGTTCGGAGGGGAGACACTGAAGCTTTCTTT

clone size: -
CDR3 length: 13
J gene: TRBJ2-2
D gene: -
V gene: TRBV6-6
CDR3 protein: CASSYREGGELFF
CDR3 DNA: TGTGCCAGCAGTTACCGGGAAGGCGGGGAGCTGTTTTTT

clone size: few
CDR3 length: 13
J gene: TRBJ1-1
D gene: -
V gene: TRBV7-3
CDR3 protein: CASSLGRTSEAFF
CDR3 DNA: TGTGCCAGCAGCTTAGGCAGGACTTCTGAAGCTTTCTTT

clone size: once
CDR3 length: 13
J gene: TRBJ1-1
D gene: TRBD1
V gene: TRBV11-3
CDR3 protein: CASSSQGAAEAFF
CDR3 DNA: TGTGCCAGCAGCTCTCAGGGGGCGGCTGAAGCTTTCTTT

clone size: -
CDR3 length: 14
J gene: TRBJ1-5
D gene: TRBD1
V gene: TRBV18
CDR3 protein: CASSMGQGNQPQHF
CDR3 DNA: TGTGCCAGCTCCATGGGACAGGGGAATCAGCCCCAGCATTTT

clone size: -
CDR3 length: 16
J gene: TRBJ2-7
D gene: TRBD2
V gene: TRBV2
CDR3 protein: CASSESGLADLYEQYF
CDR3 DNA: TGTGCCAGCAGTGAAAGTGGACTAGCGGACCTCTACGAGCAGTACTTC

clone size: -
CDR3 length: 11
J gene: TRBJ2-7
D gene: -
V gene: TRBV12-3/TRBV12-4
CDR3 protein: CASSMTTEQYF
CDR3 DNA: TGTGCCAGCAGCATGACTACCGAGCAGTACTTC

clone size: -
CDR3 length: 17
J gene: TRBJ1-1
D gene: -
V gene: TRBV24-1
CDR3 protein: CATDGLVHPQGNTEAFF
CDR3 DNA: TGTGCCACCGACGGGTTGGTGCATCCGCAGGGGAACACTGAAGCTTTCTTT

clone size: -
CDR3 length: 14
J gene: TRBJ2-3
D gene: TRBD2
V gene: TRBV19
CDR3 protein: CASSPSGATDTQYF
CDR3 DNA: TGTGCCAGTAGCCCTAGCGGGGCCACAGATACGCAGTATTTT

clone size: few
CDR3 length: 15
J gene: TRBJ1-1
D gene: TRBD1
V gene: TRBV18
CDR3 protein: CASSPPWGQGFEAFF
CDR3 DNA: TGTGCCAGCTCACCACCGTGGGGACAGGGATTTGAAGCTTTCTTT

clone size: -
CDR3 length: 13
J gene: TRBJ1-2
D gene: -
V gene: TRBV10-3
CDR3 protein: CAISDHKNEGYTF
CDR3 DNA: TGTGCCATCAGTGATCACAAGAATGAAGGCTACACCTTC

clone size: -
CDR3 length: 12
J gene: TRBJ2-3
D gene: TRBD2
V gene: TRBV3-1/TRBV3-2
CDR3 protein: CASSLSGSTQYF
CDR3 DNA: TGTGCCAGCAGCCTTAGCGGGAGTACGCAGTATTTT

clone size: -
CDR3 length: 14
J gene: TRBJ2-7
D gene: TRBD1
V gene: TRBV5-4
CDR3 protein: CASSPRTGGDEQYF
CDR3 DNA: TGTGCCAGCAGTCCAAGGACAGGGGGCGACGAGCAGTACTTC

clone size: few
CDR3 length: 13
J gene: TRBJ1-1
D gene: -
V gene: TRBV29-1
CDR3 protein: CSVEAGIWTEAFF
CDR3 DNA: TGCAGCGTTGAAGCGGGTATCTGGACTGAAGCTTTCTTT

clone size: -
CDR3 length: 15
J gene: TRBJ1-3
D gene: -
V gene: TRBV5-4
CDR3 protein: CASSLETGSGNTIYF
CDR3 DNA: TGTGCCAGCAGCTTGGAAACAGGCTCTGGAAACACCATATATTTT

clone size: -
CDR3 length: 15
J gene: TRBJ2-5
D gene: TRBD1
V gene: TRBV5-1
CDR3 protein: CASSQGTGPRETQYF
CDR3 DNA: TGCGCCAGCAGCCAAGGGACAGGGCCCCGGGAGACCCAGTACTTC

clone size: -
CDR3 length: 16
J gene: TRBJ2-2
D gene: TRBD1
V gene: TRBV28
CDR3 protein: CASSSQGQGFSGELFF
CDR3 DNA: TGTGCCAGCAGTTCCCAGGGACAGGGTTTTAGCGGGGAGCTGTTTTTT

clone size: -
CDR3 length: 16
J gene: TRBJ1-1
D gene: TRBD1
V gene: TRBV6-6
CDR3 protein: CASSLGQGVLGTEAFF
CDR3 DNA: TGTGCCAGCAGCCTGGGACAGGGGGTATTGGGCACTGAAGCTTTCTTT

clone size: -
CDR3 length: 16
J gene: TRBJ1-4
D gene: -
V gene: TRBV5-1
CDR3 protein: CASSLRVGATNEKLFF
CDR3 DNA: TGCGCCAGCAGCTTGCGAGTAGGGGCAACTAATGAAAAACTGTTTTTT

clone size: -
CDR3 length: 14
J gene: TRBJ1-5
D gene: TRBD1
V gene: TRBV5-1
CDR3 protein: CASSQGTGNQPQHF
CDR3 DNA: TGCGCCAGCAGCCAAGGGACAGGGAATCAGCCCCAGCATTTT

clone size: -
CDR3 length: 15
J gene: TRBJ2-1
D gene: -
V gene: TRBV12-5
CDR3 protein: CASGGGPDSYNEQFF
CDR3 DNA: TGTGCTAGTGGTGGCGGACCCGACAGTTACAATGAGCAGTTCTTC

clone size: few
CDR3 length: 15
J gene: TRBJ2-7
D gene: -
V gene: TRBV7-9
CDR3 protein: CASSPKGRDPYEQYF
CDR3 DNA: TGTGCCAGCAGCCCCAAAGGGCGGGACCCCTACGAGCAGTACTTC

clone size: -
CDR3 length: 12
J gene: TRBJ2-7
D gene: -
V gene: TRBV28
CDR3 protein: CASRPYTGEQYF
CDR3 DNA: TGTGCCAGCAGGCCGTATACCGGCGAGCAGTACTTC

clone size: -
CDR3 length: 14
J gene: TRBJ1-1
D gene: -
V gene: TRBV6-5
CDR3 protein: CASRVQVMNTEAFF
CDR3 DNA: TGTGCCAGCAGAGTACAGGTTATGAACACTGAAGCTTTCTTT

clone size: -
CDR3 length: 16
J gene: TRBJ1-1
D gene: -
V gene: TRBV7-6
CDR3 protein: CASSPTRTVLHTEAFF
CDR3 DNA: TGTGCCAGCAGCCCAACAAGGACAGTTTTACACACTGAAGCTTTCTTT

clone size: few
CDR3 length: 13
J gene: TRBJ1-1
D gene: -
V gene: TRBV28
CDR3 protein: CASSSHGGTEAFF
CDR3 DNA: TGTGCCAGCAGTTCCCATGGCGGCACTGAAGCTTTCTTT

clone size: once
CDR3 length: 15
J gene: TRBJ2-5
D gene: -
V gene: TRBV19
CDR3 protein: CASSVGGQLGETQYF
CDR3 DNA: TGTGCCAGTAGTGTAGGCGGGCAGCTCGGGGAGACCCAGTACTTC

clone size: -
CDR3 length: 13
J gene: TRBJ2-7
D gene: -
V gene: TRBV5-1
CDR3 protein: CASSLRSGAEQYF
CDR3 DNA: TGCGCCAGCAGCTTGCGGTCAGGGGCCGAGCAGTACTTC

clone size: -
CDR3 length: 18
J gene: TRBJ2-1
D gene: TRBD2
V gene: TRBV11-3
CDR3 protein: CASSPGTSGGKSYNEQFF
CDR3 DNA: TGTGCCAGCAGCCCCGGGACTAGCGGGGGGAAGTCCTACAATGAGCAGTTCTTC

clone size: -
CDR3 length: 15
J gene: TRBJ1-5
D gene: -
V gene: TRBV6-2/TRBV6-3
CDR3 protein: CASSYGREGNQPQHF
CDR3 DNA: TGTGCCAGCAGTTACGGCAGGGAAGGCAATCAGCCCCAGCATTTT

clone size: -
CDR3 length: 14
J gene: TRBJ2-5
D gene: -
V gene: TRBV27
CDR3 protein: CASSYFGGGETQYF
CDR3 DNA: TGTGCCAGCAGTTATTTCGGCGGAGGAGAGACCCAGTACTTC

clone size: -
CDR3 length: 14
J gene: TRBJ1-5
D gene: -
V gene: TRBV27
CDR3 protein: CASRGGLSNQPQHF
CDR3 DNA: TGTGCCAGCAGGGGCGGGTTGAGCAATCAGCCCCAGCATTTT

clone size: -
CDR3 length: 15
J gene: TRBJ2-1
D gene: -
V gene: TRBV5-1
CDR3 protein: CASSLVAGVNNEQFF
CDR3 DNA: TGCGCCAGCAGCTTGGTAGCCGGAGTAAACAATGAGCAGTTCTTC

clone size: once
CDR3 length: 14
J gene: TRBJ2-3
D gene: -
V gene: TRBV25-1
CDR3 protein: CASMGRMSTDTQYF
CDR3 DNA: TGTGCCAGCATGGGGCGCATGAGCACAGATACGCAGTATTTT

clone size: -
CDR3 length: 13
J gene: TRBJ1-1
D gene: -
V gene: TRBV7-2
CDR3 protein: CASSLNRDTEAFF
CDR3 DNA: TGTGCCAGCAGCTTAAACCGGGACACTGAAGCTTTCTTT

clone size: -
CDR3 length: 15
J gene: TRBJ1-5
D gene: -
V gene: TRBV19
CDR3 protein: CATRPAVYSNQPQHF
CDR3 DNA: TGTGCCACTAGACCGGCGGTCTATAGCAATCAGCCCCAGCATTTT